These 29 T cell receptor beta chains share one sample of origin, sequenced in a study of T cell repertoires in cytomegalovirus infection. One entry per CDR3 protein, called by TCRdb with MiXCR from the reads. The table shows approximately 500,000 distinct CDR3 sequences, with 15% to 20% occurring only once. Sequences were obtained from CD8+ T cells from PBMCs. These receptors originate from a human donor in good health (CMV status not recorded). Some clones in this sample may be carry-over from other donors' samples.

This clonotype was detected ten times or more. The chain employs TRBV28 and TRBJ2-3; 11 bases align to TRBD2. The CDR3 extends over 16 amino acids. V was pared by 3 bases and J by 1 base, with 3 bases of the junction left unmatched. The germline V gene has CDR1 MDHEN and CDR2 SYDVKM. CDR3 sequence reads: CASSLLTSGGTDTQYF. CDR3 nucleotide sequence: TGTGCCAGCAGTTTGTTGACTAGCGGGGGCACAGATACGCAGTATTTT.

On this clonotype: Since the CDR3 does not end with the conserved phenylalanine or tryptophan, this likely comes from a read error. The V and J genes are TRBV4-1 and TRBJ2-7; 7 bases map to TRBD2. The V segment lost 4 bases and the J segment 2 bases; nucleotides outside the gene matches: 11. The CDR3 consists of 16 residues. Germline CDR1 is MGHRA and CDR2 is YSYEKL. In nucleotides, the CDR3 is TGCGCCAGCAGCCCCTTTGTTGAGCGGGGACCCTACGAGCAGTACTTA. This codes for CASSPFVERGPYEQYL.

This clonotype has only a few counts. The CDR3 sequence: CASSILGGGRAGELFF. The CDR3, as DNA: TGTGCCAGTAGTATTTTGGGGGGGGGCCGGGCCGGGGAGCTGTTTTTT. The J gene is TRBJ2-2, the V gene TRBV19; a weak D match, TRBD2 (7 bases). The CDR3 runs to 16 residues. V was shortened by 3 bases and J by 6 bases, with 17 bases between the two germline ends. CDR1 is LNHDA, CDR2 SQIVND, per germline (reference sequence).

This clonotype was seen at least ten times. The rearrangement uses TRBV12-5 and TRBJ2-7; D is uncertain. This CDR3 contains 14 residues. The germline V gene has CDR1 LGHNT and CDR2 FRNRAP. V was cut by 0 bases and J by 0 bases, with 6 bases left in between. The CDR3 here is CASGLVADSYEQYF. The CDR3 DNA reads TGTGCTAGTGGTTTGGTAGCAGACTCCTACGAGCAGTACTTC.

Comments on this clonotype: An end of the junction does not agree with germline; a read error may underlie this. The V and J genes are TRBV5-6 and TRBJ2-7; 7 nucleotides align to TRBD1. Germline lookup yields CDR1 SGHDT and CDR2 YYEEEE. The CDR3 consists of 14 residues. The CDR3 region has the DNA TGTGTCAGCAGCACAGGGGAAGGAGGCTACGAGCAGTACTTC. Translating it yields CVSSTGEGGYEQYF.

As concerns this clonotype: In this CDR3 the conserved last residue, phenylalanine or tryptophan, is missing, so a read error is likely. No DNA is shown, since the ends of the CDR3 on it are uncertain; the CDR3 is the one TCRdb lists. The CDR3 spells CASSNSGSDNEQLL. The chain couples TRBV7-3 to TRBJ2-1; TRBD2, the table's D call, lacks a check against the DNA. From its first to its last residue, the CDR3 has 14 amino acids. CDR1 and CDR2 (germline): SGHTA, FQGTGA.

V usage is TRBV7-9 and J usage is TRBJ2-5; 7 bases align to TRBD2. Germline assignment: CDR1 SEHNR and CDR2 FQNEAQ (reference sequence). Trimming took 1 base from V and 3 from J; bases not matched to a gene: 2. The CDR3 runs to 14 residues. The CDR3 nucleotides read TGTGCCAGCAGCTTAGTGCTAGCGGAAGAGACCCAGTACTTC. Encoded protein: CASSLVLAEETQYF. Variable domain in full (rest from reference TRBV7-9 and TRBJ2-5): DTGVSQNPRHKITKRGQNVTFRCDPISEHNRLYWYRQTLGQGPEFLTYFQNEAQLEKSRLLSDRFSAERPKGSFSTLEIQRTEQGDSAMYLCASSLVLAEETQYFGPGTRLLVL.

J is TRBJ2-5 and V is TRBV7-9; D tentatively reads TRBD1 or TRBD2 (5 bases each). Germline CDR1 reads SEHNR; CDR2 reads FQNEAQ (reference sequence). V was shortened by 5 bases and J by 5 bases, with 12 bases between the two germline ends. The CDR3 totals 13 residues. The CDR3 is CASSAGTWETQYF. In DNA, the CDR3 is TGTGCCAGCAGCGCCGGGACGTGGGAGACCCAGTACTTC.

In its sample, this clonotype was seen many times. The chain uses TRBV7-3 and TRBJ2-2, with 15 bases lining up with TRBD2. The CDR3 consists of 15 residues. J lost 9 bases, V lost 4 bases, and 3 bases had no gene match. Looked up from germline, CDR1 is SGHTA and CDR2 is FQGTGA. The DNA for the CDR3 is TGTGCCAGCAGCTGGGGACTAGCGGGAGGACGGGAGCTGTTTTTT. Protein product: CASSWGLAGGRELFF.

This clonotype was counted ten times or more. Here the CDR3 DNA reads TGTGCCAGCAGCTCCCGGATCGCGGGCTACGAGCAGTACTTC. Translation gives CASSSRIAGYEQYF. The V gene is TRBV7-6, the J gene TRBJ2-7; D possibly corresponds to TRBD2 (5 bases). Between the trimmed V and J ends, which lost 4 bases and 3 bases, there was a span of 13 bases. The CDR3 extends over 14 amino acids. Germline assignment: CDR1 SGHVS and CDR2 FNYEAQ.

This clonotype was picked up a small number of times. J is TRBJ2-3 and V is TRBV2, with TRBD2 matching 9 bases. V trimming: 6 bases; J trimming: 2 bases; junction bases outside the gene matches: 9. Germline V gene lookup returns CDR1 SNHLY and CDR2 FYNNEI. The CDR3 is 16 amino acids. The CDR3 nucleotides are TGTGCCAGCAGAACCCCCTCTAGCGGGGCCACAGATACGCAGTATTTT. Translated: CASRTPSSGATDTQYF.

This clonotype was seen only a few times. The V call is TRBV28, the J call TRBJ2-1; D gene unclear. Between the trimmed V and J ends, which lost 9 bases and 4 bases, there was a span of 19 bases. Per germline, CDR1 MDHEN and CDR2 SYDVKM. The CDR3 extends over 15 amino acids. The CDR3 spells CASLPGPSFYNEQFF. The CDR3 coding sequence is TGTGCCAGTCTGCCCGGACCTTCCTTTTACAATGAGCAGTTCTTC.

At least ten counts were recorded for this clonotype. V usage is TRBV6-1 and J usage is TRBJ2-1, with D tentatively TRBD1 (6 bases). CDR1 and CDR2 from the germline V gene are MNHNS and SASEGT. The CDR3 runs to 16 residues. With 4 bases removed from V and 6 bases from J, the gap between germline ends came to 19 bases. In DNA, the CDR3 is TGTGCCAGCAGTGGACGGACAGCGCCCCCCGGCAATGAGCAGTTCTTC. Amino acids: CASSGRTAPPGNEQFF.

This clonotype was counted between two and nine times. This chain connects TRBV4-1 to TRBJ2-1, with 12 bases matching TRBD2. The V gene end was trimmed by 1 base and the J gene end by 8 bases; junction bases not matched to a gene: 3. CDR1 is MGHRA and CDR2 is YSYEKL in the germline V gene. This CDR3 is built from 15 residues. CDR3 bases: TGCGCCAGCAGCCAAGCGACTAGCGGGGGTGATGAGCAGTTCTTC. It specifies CASSQATSGGDEQFF.

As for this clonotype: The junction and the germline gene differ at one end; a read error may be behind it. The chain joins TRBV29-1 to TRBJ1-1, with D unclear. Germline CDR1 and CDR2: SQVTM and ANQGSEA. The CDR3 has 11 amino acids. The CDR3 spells CRVEDGPQAFF. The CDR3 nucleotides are TGCAGGGTTGAGGACGGGCCGCAAGCTTTCTTT.

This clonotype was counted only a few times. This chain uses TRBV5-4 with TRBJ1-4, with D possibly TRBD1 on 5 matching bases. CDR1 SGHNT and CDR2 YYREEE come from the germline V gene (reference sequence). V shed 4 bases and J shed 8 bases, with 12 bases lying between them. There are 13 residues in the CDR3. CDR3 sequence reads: CASSLIEGEKLFF. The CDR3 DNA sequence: TGTGCCAGCAGCCTAATCGAGGGGGAAAAACTGTTTTTT.

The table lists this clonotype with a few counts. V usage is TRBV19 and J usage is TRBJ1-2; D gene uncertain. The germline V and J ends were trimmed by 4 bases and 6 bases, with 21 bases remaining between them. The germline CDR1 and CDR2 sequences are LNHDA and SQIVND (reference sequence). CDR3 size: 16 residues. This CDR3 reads CASSTPRVAGRDGYTF. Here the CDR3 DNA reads TGTGCCAGTAGTACGCCTCGGGTTGCGGGCCGGGATGGCTACACCTTC.

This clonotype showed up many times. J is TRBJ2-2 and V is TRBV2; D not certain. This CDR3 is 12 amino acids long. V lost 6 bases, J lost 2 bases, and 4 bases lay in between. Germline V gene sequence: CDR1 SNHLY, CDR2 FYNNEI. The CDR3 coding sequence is TGTGCCAGCAGCATAAACACCGGGGAGCTGTTTTTT. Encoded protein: CASSINTGELFF.

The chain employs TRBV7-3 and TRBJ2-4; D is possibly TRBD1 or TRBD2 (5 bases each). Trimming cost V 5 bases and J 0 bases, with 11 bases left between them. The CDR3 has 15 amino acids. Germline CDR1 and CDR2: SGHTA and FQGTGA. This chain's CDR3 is CASSHGTVAKNIQYF. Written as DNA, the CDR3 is TGTGCCAGCAGCCACGGGACGGTAGCCAAAAACATTCAGTACTTC.

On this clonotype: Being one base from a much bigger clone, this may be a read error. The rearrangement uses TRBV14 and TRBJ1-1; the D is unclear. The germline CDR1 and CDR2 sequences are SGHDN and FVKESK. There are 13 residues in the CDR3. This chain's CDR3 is CASSAWMNTEDFF. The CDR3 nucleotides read TGTGCCAGCAGCGCGTGGATGAACACTGAAGATTTCTTT. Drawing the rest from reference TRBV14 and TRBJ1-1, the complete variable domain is EAGVTQFPSHSVIEKGQTVTLRCDPISGHDNLYWYRRVMGKEIKFLLHFVKESKQDESGMPNNRFLAERTGGTYSTLKVQPAELEDSGVYFCASSAWMNTEDFFGQGTRLTVV.

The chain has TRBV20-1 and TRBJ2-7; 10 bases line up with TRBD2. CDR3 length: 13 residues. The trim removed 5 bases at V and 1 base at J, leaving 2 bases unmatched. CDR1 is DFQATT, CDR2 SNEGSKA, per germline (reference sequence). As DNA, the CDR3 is TGCAGTGCTCTTAGCGGGAGGTCCTACGAGCAGTACTTC. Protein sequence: CSALSGRSYEQYF.

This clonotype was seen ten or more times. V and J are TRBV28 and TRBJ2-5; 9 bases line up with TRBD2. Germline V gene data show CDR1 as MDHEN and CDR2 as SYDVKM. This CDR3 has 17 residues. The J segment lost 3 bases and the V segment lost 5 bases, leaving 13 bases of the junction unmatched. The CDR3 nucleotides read TGTGCCAGCAGTCCCGCGGGCGGGAGGGCCTCTGAAGAGACCCAGTACTTC. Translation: CASSPAGGRASEETQYF.

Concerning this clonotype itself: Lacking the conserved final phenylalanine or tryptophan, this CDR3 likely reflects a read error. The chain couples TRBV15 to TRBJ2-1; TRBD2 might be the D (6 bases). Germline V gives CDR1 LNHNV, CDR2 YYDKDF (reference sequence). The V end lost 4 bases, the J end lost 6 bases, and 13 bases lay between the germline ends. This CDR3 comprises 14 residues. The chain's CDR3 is CATSKRALGNEQFL. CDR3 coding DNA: TGTGCCACCAGCAAGCGGGCCTTAGGCAATGAGCAGTTCTTA.

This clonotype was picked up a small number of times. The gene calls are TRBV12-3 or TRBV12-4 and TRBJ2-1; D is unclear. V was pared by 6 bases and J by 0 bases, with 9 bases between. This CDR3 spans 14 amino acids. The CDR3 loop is CASRTWSSYNEQFF. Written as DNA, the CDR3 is TGTGCCAGCAGGACTTGGTCCTCCTACAATGAGCAGTTCTTC.

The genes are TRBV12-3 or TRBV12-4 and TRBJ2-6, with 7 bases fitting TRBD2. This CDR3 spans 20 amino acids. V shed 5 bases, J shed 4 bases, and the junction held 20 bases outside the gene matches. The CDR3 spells CASSGRGLRHHTLGANVLTF. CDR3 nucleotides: TGTGCCAGCAGTGGGAGGGGATTGAGACACCACACTTTGGGGGCCAACGTCCTGACTTTC.

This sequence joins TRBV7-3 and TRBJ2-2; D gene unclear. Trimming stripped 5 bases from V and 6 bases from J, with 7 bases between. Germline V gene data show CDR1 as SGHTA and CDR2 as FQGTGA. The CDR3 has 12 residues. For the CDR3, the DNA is TGTGCCAGCAGCGCCCTCTCCGGGGAGCTGTTTTTT. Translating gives CASSALSGELFF.

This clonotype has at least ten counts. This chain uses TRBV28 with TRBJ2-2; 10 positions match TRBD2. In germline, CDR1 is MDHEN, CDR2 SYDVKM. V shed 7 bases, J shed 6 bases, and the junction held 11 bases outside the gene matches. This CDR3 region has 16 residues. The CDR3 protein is CASTNRPSGSPGELFF. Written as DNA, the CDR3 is TGTGCCAGCACCAATCGGCCTAGCGGGAGTCCCGGGGAGCTGTTTTTT.

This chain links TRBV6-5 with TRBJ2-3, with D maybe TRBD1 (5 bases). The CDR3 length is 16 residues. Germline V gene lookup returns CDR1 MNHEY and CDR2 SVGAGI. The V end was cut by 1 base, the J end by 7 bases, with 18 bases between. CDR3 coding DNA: TGTGCCAGCAGTTACTATCAGGGCTCGGAGCACAATACGCAGTATTTT. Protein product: CASSYYQGSEHNTQYF.

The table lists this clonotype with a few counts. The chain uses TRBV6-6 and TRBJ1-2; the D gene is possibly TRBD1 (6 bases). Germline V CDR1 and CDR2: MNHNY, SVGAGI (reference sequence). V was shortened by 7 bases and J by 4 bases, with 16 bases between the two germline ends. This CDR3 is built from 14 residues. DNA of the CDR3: TGTGCCAGCATCCCGGGCGGGACAATCTATGGCTACACCTTC. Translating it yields CASIPGGTIYGYTF.